This T cell receptor beta chain was captured in a study of T cells expressing NK-cell markers. Study at large: Source material for TCR beta repertoires consisted of sorted CD3+CD56+NKG2C+, CD3+CD56+NKG2C- and CD3+CD56-NKG2C+ T cells.

Germline V lookup: CDR1 MRHNA, CDR2 SNTAGT. This CDR3 spans 16 amino acids. As the method of synthesis, 5'RACE template switching with UMIs yielded TCR beta cDNA. Reanalyzing the 5' RACE reads, TCRdb keeps one entry per CDR3 protein, without DNA. The listing contains roughly 350,000 distinct CDR3 sequences. Study-level findings and limits: The same clonotypes also predominated in the CD3+CD56-NKG2C+ fraction of a few donors. The study left the HCMV specificity of expanded NKG2C+ T cell clones unresolved.

Points on this clonotype: No antigen is known for it.

The material sequenced was blood T cells: a sorted CD56 or NKG2C T cell subset, CD4+ or CD8+ T cells, or bulk PBMC T cells (not recorded which). This TCR came from a man between 18 and 69 years old in good health. The rearrangement links TRBV6-4 to TRBJ2-1. CDR3 residues: CASSDEMDSNYNEQFF.